The present entry profiles one T cell receptor (beta chain) with its context. The antigen is not known. Amplification of TCR beta CDR3 regions used RNA as the template. The primer set for the first-round RT-PCR of the TCR CDR3 was HTBI. TCRdb recomputed calls from the multiplex PCR reads with MiXCR, one row per CDR3 protein. The data contain around 620,000 distinct CDR3 sequences, more than 45% of them singletons. These data come from a study of T cells in Graves' hyperthyroidism and ophthalmopathy. The study's findings and limits: Appearing also in blood were most of the thyroid clonotypes expanded above 0.001. It was a median around 6 months before onset that the model predicted ophthalmopathy. Ophthalmopathy could be told apart from stable hyperthyroidism with a 13 V-J model.

This CDR3 region has 13 residues. Germline V gives CDR1 DFQATT, CDR2 SNEGSKA (reference sequence). With 3 bases clipped from V and 6 bases from J, the junction kept 8 bases outside the gene matches. This chain links TRBV20-1 with TRBJ2-7; 7 bases match TRBD1. The receptor comes from an adult woman with Graves' disease, either hyperthyroidism or ophthalmopathy (not recorded which). Sequencing was carried out using peripheral blood or thyroid tissue (not recorded which). CDR3 DNA: TGCAGTGCTAGCGGAACAGGGGACCTCGAGCAGTACTTC. It translates to CSASGTGDLEQYF.